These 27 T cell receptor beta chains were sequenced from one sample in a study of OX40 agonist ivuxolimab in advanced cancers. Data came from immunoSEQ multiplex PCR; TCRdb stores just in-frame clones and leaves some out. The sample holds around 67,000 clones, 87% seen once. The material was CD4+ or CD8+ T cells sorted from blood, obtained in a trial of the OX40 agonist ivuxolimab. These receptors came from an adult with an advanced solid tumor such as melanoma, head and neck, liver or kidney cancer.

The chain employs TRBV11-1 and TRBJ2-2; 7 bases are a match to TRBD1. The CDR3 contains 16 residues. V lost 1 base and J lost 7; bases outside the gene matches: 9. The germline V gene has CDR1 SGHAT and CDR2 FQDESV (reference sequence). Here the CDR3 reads CASSLGPTGAGGELFF. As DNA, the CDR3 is TGTGCCAGCAGCTTAGGCCCTACAGGGGCCGGCGGGGAGCTGTTTTTT. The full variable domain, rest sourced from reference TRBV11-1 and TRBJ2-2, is EAEVAQSPRYKITEKSQAVAFWCDPISGHATLYWYRQILGQGPELLVQFQDESVVDDSQLPKDRFSAERLKGVDSTLKIQPAELGDSAMYLCASSLGPTGAGGELFFGEGSRLTVL.

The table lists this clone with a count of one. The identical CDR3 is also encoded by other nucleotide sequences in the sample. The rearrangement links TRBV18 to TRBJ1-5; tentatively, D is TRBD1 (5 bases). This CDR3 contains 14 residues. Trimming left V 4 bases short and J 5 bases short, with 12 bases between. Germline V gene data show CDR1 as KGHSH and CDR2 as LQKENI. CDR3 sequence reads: CASSLLTEDQPQHF. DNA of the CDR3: TGTGCCAGCTCACTATTGACAGAGGATCAGCCCCAGCATTTT.

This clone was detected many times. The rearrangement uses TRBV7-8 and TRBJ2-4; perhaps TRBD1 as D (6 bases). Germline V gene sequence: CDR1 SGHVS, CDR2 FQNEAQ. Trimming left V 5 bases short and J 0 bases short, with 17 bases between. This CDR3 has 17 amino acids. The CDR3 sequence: CASSLRDKELAKNIQYF. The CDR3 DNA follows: TGTGCCAGCAGCCTCCGGGACAAAGAACTAGCCAAAAACATTCAGTACTTC.

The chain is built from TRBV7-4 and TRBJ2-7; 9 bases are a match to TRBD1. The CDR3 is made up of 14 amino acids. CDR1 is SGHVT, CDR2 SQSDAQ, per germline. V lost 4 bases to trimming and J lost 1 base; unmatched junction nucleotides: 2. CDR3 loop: CASSSGTGSYEQYF. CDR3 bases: TGTGCCAGCAGCTCCGGGACAGGGTCCTACGAGCAGTACTTC.

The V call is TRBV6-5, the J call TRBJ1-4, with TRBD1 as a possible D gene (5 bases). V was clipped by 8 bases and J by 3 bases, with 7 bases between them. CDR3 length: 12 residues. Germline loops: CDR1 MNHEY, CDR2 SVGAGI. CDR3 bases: TGTGCCAGCGGGGCCCCTAATGAAAAACTGTTTTTT. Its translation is CASGAPNEKLFF.

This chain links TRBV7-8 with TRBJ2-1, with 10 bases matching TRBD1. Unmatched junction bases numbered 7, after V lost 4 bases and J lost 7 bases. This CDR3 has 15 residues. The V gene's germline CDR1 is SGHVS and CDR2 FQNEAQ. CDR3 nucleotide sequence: TGTGCCAGCAGCTCCAGACAGGGGGCGGGGAATGAGCAGTTCTTC. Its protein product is CASSSRQGAGNEQFF.

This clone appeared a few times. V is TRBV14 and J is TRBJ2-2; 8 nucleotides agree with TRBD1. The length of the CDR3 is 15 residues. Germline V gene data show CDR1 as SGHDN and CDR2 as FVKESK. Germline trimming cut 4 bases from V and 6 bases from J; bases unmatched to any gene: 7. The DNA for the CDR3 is TGTGCCAGCAGCCGACAGACAGGGGTGGCCGGGGAGCTGTTTTTT. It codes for CASSRQTGVAGELFF.

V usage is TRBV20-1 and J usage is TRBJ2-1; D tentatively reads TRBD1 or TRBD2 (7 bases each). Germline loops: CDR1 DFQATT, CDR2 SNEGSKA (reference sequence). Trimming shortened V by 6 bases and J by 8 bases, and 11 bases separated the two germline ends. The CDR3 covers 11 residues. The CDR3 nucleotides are TGCAGTGCCAGGGGGGGACATGAGCAGTTCTTC. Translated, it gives CSARGGHEQFF.

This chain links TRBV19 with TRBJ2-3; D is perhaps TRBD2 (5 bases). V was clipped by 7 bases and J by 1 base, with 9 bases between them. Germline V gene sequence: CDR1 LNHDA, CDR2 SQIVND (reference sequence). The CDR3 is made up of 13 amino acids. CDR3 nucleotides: TGTGCCAGTAATGCGGGTCGCACAGATACGCAGTATTTT. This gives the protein CASNAGRTDTQYF.

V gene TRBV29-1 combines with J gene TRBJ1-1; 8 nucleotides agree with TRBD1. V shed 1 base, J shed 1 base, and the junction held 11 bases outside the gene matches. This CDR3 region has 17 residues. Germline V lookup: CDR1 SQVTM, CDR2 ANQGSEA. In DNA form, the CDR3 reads TGCAGCGTTGAAGGGGTTAAGAGGACAGGGTCGAACACTGAAGCTTTCTTT. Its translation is CSVEGVKRTGSNTEAFF.

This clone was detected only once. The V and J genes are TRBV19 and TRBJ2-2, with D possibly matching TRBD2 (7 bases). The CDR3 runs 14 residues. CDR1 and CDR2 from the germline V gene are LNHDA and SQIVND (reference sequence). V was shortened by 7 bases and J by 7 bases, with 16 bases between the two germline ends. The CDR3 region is CASNLGGAVGELFF. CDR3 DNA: TGTGCCAGTAACTTAGGGGGGGCGGTCGGGGAGCTGTTTTTT.

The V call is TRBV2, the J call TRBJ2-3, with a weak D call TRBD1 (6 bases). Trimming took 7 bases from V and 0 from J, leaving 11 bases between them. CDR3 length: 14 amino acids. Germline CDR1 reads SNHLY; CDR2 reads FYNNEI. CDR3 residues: CASNQGMSTDTQYF. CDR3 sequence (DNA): TGTGCCAGCAACCAGGGGATGAGCACAGATACGCAGTATTTT.

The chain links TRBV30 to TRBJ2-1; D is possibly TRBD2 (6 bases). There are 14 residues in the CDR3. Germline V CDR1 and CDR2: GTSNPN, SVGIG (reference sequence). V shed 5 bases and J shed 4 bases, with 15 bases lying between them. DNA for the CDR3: TGTGCCTGGGGGGCGGGACTTCAATACAATGAGCAGTTCTTC. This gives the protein CAWGAGLQYNEQFF.

CDR3 sequence: CAASSGLGNQPQHF. CDR3 nucleotide sequence: TGTGCCGCATCTTCAGGGTTGGGGAATCAGCCCCAGCATTTT. This chain uses TRBV6-5 with TRBJ1-5, with D perhaps matching TRBD1 (5 bases). V gave up 11 bases and J gave up 4 bases, with 18 bases separating them. The CDR3 runs 14 residues. CDR1 and CDR2 (germline): MNHEY, SVGAGI.

CDR3 in DNA: TGTGCCTGGGGGCAGGACTGGACCCATGTAAGGCAGTTCTTC. Protein sequence: CAWGQDWTHVRQFF. The genes are TRBV30 and TRBJ2-1; D perhaps matches TRBD2 (5 bases). V was pared by 5 bases and J by 12 bases, with 23 bases between. Per germline, CDR1 GTSNPN and CDR2 SVGIG (reference sequence). The CDR3 is made up of 14 amino acids.

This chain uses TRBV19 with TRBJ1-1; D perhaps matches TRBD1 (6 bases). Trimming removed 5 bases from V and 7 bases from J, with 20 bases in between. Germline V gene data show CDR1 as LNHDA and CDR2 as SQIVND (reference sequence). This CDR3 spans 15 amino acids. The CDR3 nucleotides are TGTGCCAGTAGTTCCAGGGCGAACAGGGATGGTGAAGCTTTCTTT. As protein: CASSSRANRDGEAFF.

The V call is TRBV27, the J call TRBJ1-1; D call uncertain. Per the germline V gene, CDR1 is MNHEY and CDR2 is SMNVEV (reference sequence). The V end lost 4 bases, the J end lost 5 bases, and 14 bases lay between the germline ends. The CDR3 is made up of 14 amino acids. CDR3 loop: CASSWFPPGTEAFF. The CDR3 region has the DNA TGTGCCAGCAGTTGGTTTCCGCCTGGGACTGAAGCTTTCTTT.

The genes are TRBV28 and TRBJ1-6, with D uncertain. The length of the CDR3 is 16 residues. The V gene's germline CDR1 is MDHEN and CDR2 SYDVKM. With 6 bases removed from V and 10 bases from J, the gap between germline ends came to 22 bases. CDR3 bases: TGTGCCAGCAGGGAGGAGGGAGAGAGTAGGAACTCACCCCTCCACTTT. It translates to CASREEGESRNSPLHF.

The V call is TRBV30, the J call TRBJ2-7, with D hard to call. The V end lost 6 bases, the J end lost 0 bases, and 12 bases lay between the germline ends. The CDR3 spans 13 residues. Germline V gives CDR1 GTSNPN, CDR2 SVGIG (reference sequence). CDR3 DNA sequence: TGTGCCTGCTTCGGACGGTTCTCCTACGAGCAGTACTTC. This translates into CACFGRFSYEQYF.

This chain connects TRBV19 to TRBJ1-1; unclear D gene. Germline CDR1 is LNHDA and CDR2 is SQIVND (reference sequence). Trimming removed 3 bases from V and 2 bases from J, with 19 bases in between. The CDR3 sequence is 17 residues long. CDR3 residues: CASSMGPGSARNTEAFF. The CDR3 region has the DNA TGTGCCAGTAGTATGGGCCCGGGCTCGGCGAGAAACACTGAAGCTTTCTTT.

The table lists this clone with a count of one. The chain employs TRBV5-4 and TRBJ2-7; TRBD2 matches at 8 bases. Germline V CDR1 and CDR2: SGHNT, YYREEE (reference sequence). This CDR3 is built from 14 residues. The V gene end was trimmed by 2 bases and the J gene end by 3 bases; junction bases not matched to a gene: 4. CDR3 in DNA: TGTGCCAGCAGCTTCGGGGGACTAGTCTACGAGCAGTACTTC. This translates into CASSFGGLVYEQYF.

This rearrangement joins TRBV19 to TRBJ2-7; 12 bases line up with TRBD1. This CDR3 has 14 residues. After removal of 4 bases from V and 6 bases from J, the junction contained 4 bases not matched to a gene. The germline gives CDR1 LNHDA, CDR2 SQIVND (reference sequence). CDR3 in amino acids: CASSRDRGQGEQYF. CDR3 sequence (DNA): TGTGCCAGTAGTAGGGACAGGGGGCAAGGCGAGCAGTACTTC.

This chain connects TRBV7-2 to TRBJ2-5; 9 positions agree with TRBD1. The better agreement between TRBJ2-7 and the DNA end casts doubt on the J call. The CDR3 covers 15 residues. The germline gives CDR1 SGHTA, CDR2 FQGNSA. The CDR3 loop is CASSLDRGSSYEQYF. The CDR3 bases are TGTGCCAGCAGTTTGGACAGGGGCAGCTCCTACGAGCAGTACTTC.

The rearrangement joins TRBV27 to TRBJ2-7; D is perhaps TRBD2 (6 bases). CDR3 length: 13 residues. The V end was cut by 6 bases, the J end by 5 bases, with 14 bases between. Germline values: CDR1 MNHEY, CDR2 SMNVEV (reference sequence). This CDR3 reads CASSRTGVNEQYF. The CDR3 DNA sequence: TGTGCCAGCAGCCGCACGGGGGTCAACGAGCAGTACTTC.

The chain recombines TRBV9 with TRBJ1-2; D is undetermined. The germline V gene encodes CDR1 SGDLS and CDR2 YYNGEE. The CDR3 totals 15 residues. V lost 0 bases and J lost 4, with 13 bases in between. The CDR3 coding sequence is TGTGCCAGCAGCGTAGCTCGGGGATACGGCTATGGCTACACCTTC. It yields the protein CASSVARGYGYGYTF.

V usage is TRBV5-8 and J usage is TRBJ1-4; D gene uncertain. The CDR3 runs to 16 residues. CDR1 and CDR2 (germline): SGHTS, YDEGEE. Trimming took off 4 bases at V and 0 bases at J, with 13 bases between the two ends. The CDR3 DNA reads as TGTGCCAGCAGCGGACGGGAGGTTGCAACTAATGAAAAACTGTTTTTT. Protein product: CASSGREVATNEKLFF.

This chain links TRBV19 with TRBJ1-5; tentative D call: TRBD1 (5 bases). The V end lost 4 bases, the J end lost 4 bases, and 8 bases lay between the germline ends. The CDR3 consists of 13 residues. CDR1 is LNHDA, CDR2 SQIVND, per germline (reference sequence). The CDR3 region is CASSKGWNQPQHF. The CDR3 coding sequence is TGTGCCAGTAGTAAGGGGTGGAATCAGCCCCAGCATTTT.